This record covers a single T cell receptor beta chain. Under the authors' procedure: Amplified reference gene primers provided the basis for estimating nucleated cell counts. Generated by immunoSEQ multiplex PCR, the TCRdb table keeps only in-frame clones and is missing some. V and J calls and clone size follow that table, whereas D and trimming were derived from the DNA. The sample has over 110,000 clones; around 80% are singletons. The sample is drawn from a study of blood T cell repertoires in COVID-19. Overall study: Samples came from the United States, Italy and Spain, spanning acute and convalescent COVID-19. T cells, B-cell-depleted T cells, or PBMCs provided the cDNA or gDNA that served as material.

Trimming took 3 bases from V and 2 from J; bases not matched to a gene: 6. Germline V gene sequence: CDR1 KGHSH, CDR2 LQKENI. This CDR3 comprises 16 residues. The sequenced material came from peripheral blood. J is TRBJ2-2 and V is TRBV18; 7 bases align to TRBD1. This sequence was found in a man in his sixties with acute or convalescent COVID-19. Here the CDR3 DNA reads TGTGCCAGCTCACCCCCAGGACAGGCCAACACCGGGGAGCTGTTTTTT. This codes for CASSPPGQANTGELFF.